A selection of T cell receptor beta chains follows, all from one sample in a study of response to subunit inactivated influenza vaccine. MiXCR was run by TCRdb on the RT-PCR reads, yielding one entry per CDR3 protein. This sample has hundreds of thousands of distinct CDR3 sequences, with roughly 20% found just once. Sequencing used PBMCs from blood, obtained approximately 5 days after vaccination. The receptors derive from a man aged 50-59 years who received an inactivated influenza vaccine. The CDR3 runs from the conserved cysteine through the conserved F or W. The D gene is left open where the match is weak. Clone size is stated in some rows and not others, as once, few, many or a class when expanded.

j_call v_call clone_size d_call cdr3_nt cdr3_aa
TRBJ2-1 TRBV3-1 . . TGTGCCAGCAGCCAAGGGCTAACCGGTAACAATGAGCAGTTCTTC CASSQGLTGNNEQFF
TRBJ1-5 TRBV5-5 . . TGTGCCAGCAGTTTCGGGACGGGGGCTGGGCAGCCCCAGCATTTT CASSFGTGAGQPQHF
TRBJ2-2 TRBV2 once TRBD1 TGTGCCAGCACGGTCGGACAGGGTTACACCGGGGAGCTGTTTTTT CASTVGQGYTGELFF
TRBJ2-3 TRBV5-1 few . TGCGCCAGCAAAAAACAAAGCGGCACAGATACGCAGTATTTT CASKKQSGTDTQYF
TRBJ2-5 TRBV24-1 few TRBD2 TGTGCCACTAGGGATGGACTAGCCTCTAGGACCCAGTACTTC CATRDGLASRTQYF
TRBJ2-3 TRBV20-1 few . TGCAGTGCTAGAGGGGTACCTCATAGCACAGATACGCAGTATTTT CSARGVPHSTDTQYF
TRBJ1-2 TRBV6-1 . . TGTGCCAGCAGCGCTGAGGCAGGGGCTAACTATGGCTACACCTTC CASSAEAGANYGYTF
TRBJ2-1 TRBV3-1 . . TGTGCCAGCAGCCAGGGTTTGGAGCTCGCTGAGCAGTTCTTC CASSQGLELAEQFF
TRBJ1-2 TRBV21-1 . . TGTGCCAGCAGGCATGGACAGGGTAGGGGGTATGGCTACACCTTC CASRHGQGRGYGYTF
TRBJ1-2 TRBV6-5 . TRBD1 TGTGCCAGCAGTTACTCGTTATTGTCGGGACAGGCTAATAACTATGGCTACACCTTC CASSYSLLSGQANNYGYTF
TRBJ2-1 TRBV4-2 many . TGTGCCAGCAGCCAGAGCAGGGGGGGATACAATGAGCAGTTCTTC CASSQSRGGYNEQFF
TRBJ1-5 TRBV6-2/TRBV6-3 many TRBD1 TGTGCCAGCAGACGACAGGGAAACAATCAGCCCCAGCATTTT CASRRQGNNQPQHF
TRBJ2-1 TRBV28 . TRBD2 TGTGCCAGCACCCCCGGGGCGGGAGGTCTCTATGAGCAGTTCTTC CASTPGAGGLYEQFF
TRBJ2-2 TRBV7-9 few . TGTGCCAGCAGCTTAGGGTGGCGAGGCGGGGAGCTGTTTTTT CASSLGWRGGELFF
TRBJ2-5 TRBV11-2 . TRBD2 TGTGCCAGCAGCTTAGATCGGAGCGGGGGTCAAGAGACCCAGTACTTC CASSLDRSGGQETQYF
TRBJ1-5 TRBV15 . . TGTGCCACCAGCTCCCAACTGACGATCAATCAGCCCCAGCATTTT CATSSQLTINQPQHF
TRBJ1-6 TRBV9 . . TGTGCCAGCAGCGCCAGGGTATCGGAGTCACCCCTCCACTTT CASSARVSESPLHF
TRBJ1-2 TRBV30 few . TGTGCCTGGCGGACAGCGTATGGCTACACCTTC CAWRTAYGYTF
TRBJ2-5 TRBV12-3/TRBV12-4 few . TGTGCCAGCACCGGCACAGGATTGGAGACCCAGTACTTC CASTGTGLETQYF
TRBJ2-5 TRBV9 few TRBD2 TGTGCCAGCAGCGTCGGCTTTACTAGCGGACAAGAGACCCAGTACTTC CASSVGFTSGQETQYF
TRBJ2-7 TRBV9 few . TGTGCCAGCAGCGTGGCTAGAGGGGGGAGCGAGCAGTACTTC CASSVARGGSEQYF
TRBJ2-3 TRBV20-1 few . TGCAGTGCTAGAGATGGAGCGTCTAGCACAGATACGCAGTATTTT CSARDGASSTDTQYF
TRBJ2-4 TRBV21-1 . . TGTGCCAGCAGCAAAGACGGCCCGGGGGCCAAAATCATTCAGTACTTC CASSKDGPGAKIIQYF
TRBJ2-1 TRBV7-2 . TRBD2 TGTGCCAGCAGCTTACGCGGGGGGGTCGGTTACAATGAGCAGTTCTTC CASSLRGGVGYNEQFF
TRBJ2-3 TRBV24-1 . . TGTGCCACCAGTGGATCCCCCAACGGGGGAGAGCCCACAGATACGCAGTATTTT CATSGSPNGGEPTDTQYF
TRBJ1-1 TRBV19 . . TGTGCCAGTAGTATTGGGGTTGAAAACACTGAAGCTTTCTTT CASSIGVENTEAFF
TRBJ2-7 TRBV20-1 few . TGCAGTGCTAGAGGAGGACAGTGGGGCTACGAGCAGTACTTC CSARGGQWGYEQYF
TRBJ2-7 TRBV12-3/TRBV12-4 . . TGTGCCAGCAGTTTATATCAGGGCTACGAGCAGTACTTC CASSLYQGYEQYF
TRBJ2-1 TRBV6-2/TRBV6-3 . . TGTGCCAGCAGTTACATCTCTAGCTCCTACAATGAGCAGTTCTTC CASSYISSSYNEQFF
TRBJ2-1 TRBV6-5 . TRBD2 TGTGCCAGCAGTTTTGGGACTAGCGGGAGAATGGGTGAGCAGTTCTTC CASSFGTSGRMGEQFF
TRBJ2-2 TRBV29-1 . . TGCAGCGTTGTAGGATATAACACCGGGGAGCTGTTTTTT CSVVGYNTGELFF
TRBJ2-5 TRBV7-8 . TRBD2 TGTGCCAGCCTTACGGGACTAGCGGGGGGCCCAGAGACCCAGTACTTC CASLTGLAGGPETQYF
TRBJ2-6 TRBV6-5 few TRBD1 TGTGCCAGCAGTTACGGGGGACAGGTCCTCTCTGGGGCCAACGTCCTGACTTTC CASSYGGQVLSGANVLTF
TRBJ2-7 TRBV24-1 few TRBD1 TGTGCCACCAGCAGAAGTACCGGGACAGGGGCCTACGAGCAGTACTTC CATSRSTGTGAYEQYF
TRBJ2-7 TRBV20-1 . . TGCAGTGCTAGACTAGCTCGCGAGCAGTACTTC CSARLAREQYF
TRBJ2-5 TRBV20-1 . . TGCAGTGCTAGGGGCTATAAGGAGACCCAGTACTTC CSARGYKETQYF
TRBJ2-7 TRBV7-2 . . TGTGCCAGCAGCTTCGACGGGGGAAAATCTTACGAGCAGTACTTC CASSFDGGKSYEQYF
TRBJ2-7 TRBV5-5 . . TGTGCCAGCAGCTTCGGGACGGACGCCTACGAGCAGTACTTC CASSFGTDAYEQYF
TRBJ1-5 TRBV5-1 few . TGCGCCAGCAGCAAGGACGATAGCAATCAGCCCCAGCATTTT CASSKDDSNQPQHF
TRBJ2-7 TRBV11-2 . . TGTGCCAGCAGCCCGGCTTACTCCTCTTCCTACGAGCAGTACTTC CASSPAYSSSYEQYF
TRBJ2-5 TRBV18 . . TGTGCCAGCTCACCAATAGCAGGGGAGACCCAGTACTTC CASSPIAGETQYF
TRBJ2-7 TRBV10-3 few TRBD1 TGTGCCATCAGCTCCGGGACAGGGAACTACGAGCAGTACTTC CAISSGTGNYEQYF
TRBJ2-1 TRBV29-1 few . TGCAGCGTCGAACGGGGTAGCCCACATGAGCAGTTCTTC CSVERGSPHEQFF
TRBJ2-1 TRBV19 . TRBD2 TGTGCCAGTAGTATAGATCTGGCTAGCGGGATCTCCTACAATGAGCAGTTCTTC CASSIDLASGISYNEQFF
TRBJ2-1 TRBV7-8 many TRBD2 TGTGCCAGCAGCCTAAATAGCGGGAGTAAGTACAATGAGCAGTTCTTC CASSLNSGSKYNEQFF
TRBJ1-2 TRBV6-5 . TRBD1 TGTGCCAGCAGTTACGGACAGGGGCCGGGGGGCTACACCTTC CASSYGQGPGGYTF